This T cell receptor (beta chain) was retrieved from a study of T cells in Graves' hyperthyroidism and ophthalmopathy. Whole-study findings and limits: It was a median around seven months before onset that the model predicted ophthalmopathy.

Regions amplified from RNA transcripts were the TCR beta CDR3 regions. When the TCR CDR3 underwent first-round RT-PCR, the HTBI primer set was used. TCRdb redid the calling of the multiplex PCR reads with MiXCR, one entry per CDR3 protein. Altogether 340,000 or so distinct CDR3 sequences are present, roughly 20% being singletons, with the ten largest covering 45% to 55%. Unmatched junction bases numbered 2, after V lost 5 bases and J lost 5 bases. CDR1 and CDR2 (germline): SEHNR, FQNEAQ (reference sequence). This CDR3 contains 13 residues. Ten or more counts support this clonotype. Antigen: not known. A single base separates this from a much larger clone, so it may be a read error. Subjects aged 18 to 65 presented with newly diagnosed hyperthyroidism of less than 2 months' duration. Exclusion of a patient resulted from uncontrolled infection, other autoimmune disease, pregnancy or lactation. Clinical symptoms, serum thyroxine and TRAb, thyroid ultrasound and orbital computed tomography were used for the diagnoses.

The V gene is TRBV7-9, the J gene TRBJ2-2, with 7 bases fitting TRBD1. Material: blood. This TCR was sampled from a woman aged 45 to 65 with Graves' hyperthyroidism. Here the CDR3 reads CASSPTGTGELFF. The CDR3 DNA is TGTGCCAGCAGCCCGACAGGGACCGGGGAGCTGTTTTTT.